Shown below are 17 T cell receptor beta chains from a single sample sequenced in a study of identifying expanded T cells in peripheral blood. Assay used: immunoSEQ multiplex PCR; TCRdb lists only in-frame clones, some missing. The repertoire holds around 80,000 clones, with about 90% as singletons. Sequencing used blood. The receptors were gathered from a person between 18 and 75 years old in good health.

The chain carries TRBV5-1 and TRBJ2-5; D remains ambiguous. CDR1 SGHRS and CDR2 YFSETQ come from the germline V gene. The CDR3 is made up of 14 amino acids. The V end lost 1 base, the J end lost 3 bases, and 10 bases lay between the germline ends. The CDR3 nucleotides read TGCGCCAGCAGCTTGTATGCAAGGGAAGAGACCCAGTACTTC. Its translation is CASSLYAREETQYF.

The rearrangement joins TRBV7-9 to TRBJ2-6; a weak D match, TRBD1 (5 bases). The CDR3 loop spans 19 amino acids. Trimming pared 5 bases from V and 1 base from J, leaving 21 bases between. Germline CDR1 is SEHNR and CDR2 is FQNEAQ (reference sequence). Here the CDR3 DNA reads TGTGCCAGCAGCCTGAACTCGCCAGGGTTTTTATCTGGGGCCAACGTCCTGACTTTC. This gives the protein CASSLNSPGFLSGANVLTF.

This clone appeared once. The chain combines TRBV28 with TRBJ2-7, with a possible D match to TRBD1 (6 bases). The CDR3 contains 12 residues. V was shortened by 4 bases and J by 4 bases, with 8 bases between the two germline ends. From germline, CDR1 is MDHEN and CDR2 SYDVKM. DNA for the CDR3: TGTGCCAGCAGTTCCAGGGGTTACGAGCAGTACTTC. It is translated as CASSSRGYEQYF.

V and J are TRBV6-5 and TRBJ2-7; no clear D gene. Per the germline V gene, CDR1 is MNHEY and CDR2 is SVGAGI. V shed 3 bases and J shed 4 bases, with 16 bases lying between them. This CDR3 region has 15 residues. CDR3 DNA sequence: TGTGCCAGCAGTTATGACGGCTTTGAGACTTACGAGCAGTACTTC. Protein sequence: CASSYDGFETYEQYF.

This clone showed up just once. The chain has TRBV7-9 and TRBJ1-2; D remains ambiguous. Trimming left V 1 base short and J 4 bases short, with 10 bases between. The germline V gene encodes CDR1 SEHNR and CDR2 FQNEAQ (reference sequence). The CDR3 runs to 14 residues. CDR3 region: CASSLGGNVYGYTF. DNA of the CDR3: TGTGCCAGCAGCTTAGGAGGGAACGTCTATGGCTACACCTTC.

This chain links TRBV7-9 with TRBJ2-7; D not resolved. Germline V gene lookup returns CDR1 SEHNR and CDR2 FQNEAQ (reference sequence). This CDR3 is built from 14 residues. Trimming took 5 bases from V and 1 from J, leaving 12 bases between them. The CDR3 loop is CASSDRTVSYEQYF. The CDR3 nucleotides are TGTGCCAGCAGCGATCGGACGGTTTCCTACGAGCAGTACTTC.

The count of this clone is one. CDR3 protein: CASSQTGGWSSYEQYF. CDR3 DNA sequence: TGTGCCAGCAGCCAGACCGGGGGATGGAGCTCCTACGAGCAGTACTTC. V is TRBV14 and J is TRBJ2-7; tentatively, D is TRBD2 (6 bases). Germline V CDR1 and CDR2: SGHDN, FVKESK. This CDR3 spans 16 amino acids. Trimming took 3 bases from V and 0 from J, leaving 15 bases between them. The full variable domain, its missing parts supplied by reference TRBV14 and TRBJ2-7, is EAGVTQFPSHSVIEKGQTVTLRCDPISGHDNLYWYRRVMGKEIKFLLHFVKESKQDESGMPNNRFLAERTGGTYSTLKVQPAELEDSGVYFCASSQTGGWSSYEQYFGPGTRLTVT.

The chain employs TRBV5-1 and TRBJ2-7; a weak D match, TRBD1 (6 bases). Looked up from germline, CDR1 is SGHRS and CDR2 is YFSETQ. V was cut by 2 bases and J by 0 bases, with 9 bases left in between. The CDR3 is 14 residues long. The CDR3 DNA reads as TGCGCCAGCAGCTTAACAGGGAGCTCCTACGAGCAGTACTTC. This codes for CASSLTGSSYEQYF.

This clone was seen only once. The chain joins TRBV6-5 to TRBJ2-2; 7 positions agree with TRBD1. The CDR3 loop spans 16 amino acids. The ends lost 0 bases at V and 4 bases at J; junction bases unmatched: 5. Germline CDR1 is MNHEY and CDR2 is SVGAGI. DNA for the CDR3: TGTGCCAGCAGTTACTCGACAGGGCTCTTCACCGGGGAGCTGTTTTTT. Its translation: CASSYSTGLFTGELFF.

The chain links TRBV10-3 to TRBJ2-7; 12 positions agree with TRBD2. This CDR3 contains 14 residues. CDR1 and CDR2 (germline): ENHRY, SYGVKD. Trimming took 8 bases from V and 4 from J; bases not matched to a gene: 6. CDR3 nucleotides: TGTGCCATCGGTCGCGGGACTAGCGGGTACGAGCAGTACTTC. Its translation is CAIGRGTSGYEQYF.

The chain combines TRBV5-6 with TRBJ2-4; weak D call: TRBD2 (6 bases). V was cut by 4 bases and J by 2 bases, with 19 bases left in between. Germline assignment: CDR1 SGHDT and CDR2 YYEEEE. The CDR3 runs to 17 residues. The chain's CDR3 is CASSPGVGSWTKNIQYF. Here the CDR3 DNA reads TGTGCCAGCAGCCCGGGGGTAGGGAGTTGGACCAAAAACATTCAGTACTTC.

This clone is a singleton in its sample. The V and J genes are TRBV19 and TRBJ1-5; 9 bases are shared with TRBD1. There are 16 residues in the CDR3. Germline trimming cut 0 bases from V and 6 bases from J; bases unmatched to any gene: 6. Germline loops: CDR1 LNHDA, CDR2 SQIVND (reference sequence). The CDR3 DNA is TGTGCCAGTAGTATAGATTGGACAGGGGATGGTCAGCCCCAGCATTTT. Translated: CASSIDWTGDGQPQHF.

J is TRBJ2-7 and V is TRBV28; 9 nucleotides align to TRBD1. Germline CDR1 reads MDHEN; CDR2 reads SYDVKM. The CDR3 is made up of 15 amino acids. Germline trimming cut 8 bases from V and 4 bases from J; bases unmatched to any gene: 12. This chain's CDR3 is CASSIPFGTGYEQYF. As DNA, the CDR3 is TGTGCCAGCTCCATCCCATTCGGGACAGGGTACGAGCAGTACTTC.

J is TRBJ2-2 and V is TRBV2; D is possibly TRBD1 or TRBD2 (5 bases each). The CDR3 spans 15 residues. The V gene lost 6 bases and the J gene lost 6 bases, with 17 bases spanning the gap. Germline CDR1 and CDR2: SNHLY and FYNNEI. CDR3 DNA: TGTGCCAGCAGAGACGCCGGGACCCCATCCGGGGAGCTGTTTTTT. It is translated as CASRDAGTPSGELFF.

This clone showed up just once. This chain links TRBV7-2 with TRBJ2-1; D call uncertain. CDR3 length: 13 amino acids. Trimming took off 1 base at V and 7 bases at J, with 8 bases between the two ends. Germline V gene data show CDR1 as SGHTA and CDR2 as FQGNSA. CDR3 sequence: CASSLGWSNEQFF. CDR3 DNA: TGTGCCAGCAGCTTAGGTTGGTCGAATGAGCAGTTCTTC.

This chain joins TRBV5-4 and TRBJ2-7; D is ambiguous. CDR1 and CDR2 from the germline V gene are SGHNT and YYREEE (reference sequence). The CDR3 length is 14 residues. The germline V and J ends were trimmed by 4 bases and 2 bases, with 13 bases remaining between them. The CDR3 sequence is CASSTQTSTYEQYF. CDR3 DNA: TGTGCCAGCAGCACTCAAACTTCAACCTACGAGCAGTACTTC.

This chain's CDR3 is CASSRDRGSQPQHF. CDR3 bases: TGTGCCAGCAGTCGGGACAGGGGGAGTCAGCCCCAGCATTTT. V gene TRBV27 combines with J gene TRBJ1-5; 11 bases are a match to TRBD1. V shed 5 bases, J shed 6 bases, and the junction held 3 bases outside the gene matches. Per the germline V gene, CDR1 is MNHEY and CDR2 is SMNVEV (reference sequence). The CDR3 spans 14 residues.